At least ten counts were recorded for the clone carrying this T cell receptor (beta chain). TCRdb fed the reads into MiXCR, producing one record per CDR3 protein. Among 250,000 to 300,000 distinct CDR3 sequences, over 20% were seen once, and the ten largest hold 14%. The sample comes from a study of T cell repertoires in cytomegalovirus infection. Study background: Indications of both CMV infection and matching HLA type were provided by public TCR beta signatures.

The CDR3 extends over 15 amino acids. Trimming removed 4 bases at V and 8 bases at J, with 18 bases between. The germline CDR1 and CDR2 sequences are SGHAT and FQNNGV. This TCR derives from a human donor in good health (CMV status not recorded). Some clones in this sample may be carry-over from other donors' samples. The chain joins TRBV11-2 to TRBJ2-1; maybe TRBD2 (5 bases). The sample consisted of PBMCs. The CDR3 loop reads CASSSELGVYDEQFF. CDR3 sequence (DNA): TGTGCCAGCAGCTCCGAACTAGGAGTTTACGATGAGCAGTTCTTC.